What follows is one T cell receptor (beta chain) and its context. The sample is drawn from a study of blood T cell repertoires in COVID-19. Adults between roughly 18 and 89 years of age took part from 20 to 25 US areas. The study assigned cohorts using participant-reported clinical history. The assay was immunoSEQ multiplex PCR, and TCRdb's table has in-frame clones only and misses some. The data contain a few hundred thousand clones, roughly 84% of them singletons. This CDR3 contains 16 residues. V trimming: 1 base; J trimming: 4 bases; junction bases outside the gene matches: 5. The germline V gene has CDR1 LGHDT and CDR2 YNNKEL (reference sequence).

The TCR originated in a woman between 40 and 55 years old who had recovered from COVID-19. The chain joins TRBV3-1 (or the pseudogene TRBV3-2) to TRBJ2-1; 9 nucleotides align to TRBD2. The material sequenced was PBMCs or T cells enriched from blood (not recorded which). The CDR3 sequence: CASSQGLAGRYNEQFF. The CDR3 DNA reads as TGTGCCAGCAGCCAAGGCCTAGCGGGGAGATACAATGAGCAGTTCTTC.